The entry below describes one T cell receptor beta chain. CDR3 length equals 12 residues. The J segment lost 6 bases and the V segment lost 2 bases, leaving 0 bases of the junction unmatched. Germline V gene sequence: CDR1 SNHLY, CDR2 FYNNEI. Here immunoSEQ multiplex PCR was the method, and the copy in TCRdb shows in-frame clones only, minus some. The sample contains 30,000 to 35,000 clones, about 80% of which appear only once. The source of the sample is a study of a mutant IDH1 vaccine in newly diagnosed glioma. The time point was: baseline, week 1 (first vaccination visit). Treatment indicated: pre-vaccination baseline after standard-of-care therapy.

The source is a man aged 50-60 years with glioma. Some clones in this sample may be carry-over from other donors' samples. This rearrangement joins TRBV2 to TRBJ1-2, with 7 bases aligning to TRBD1. The sample consisted of peripheral blood mononuclear cells (PBMCs), taken from a glioma patient treated with radiotherapy, temozolomide or both. CDR3 coding DNA: TGTGCCAGCAGTGAAACAGGGGATGGCTACACCTTC. Translating it yields CASSETGDGYTF.